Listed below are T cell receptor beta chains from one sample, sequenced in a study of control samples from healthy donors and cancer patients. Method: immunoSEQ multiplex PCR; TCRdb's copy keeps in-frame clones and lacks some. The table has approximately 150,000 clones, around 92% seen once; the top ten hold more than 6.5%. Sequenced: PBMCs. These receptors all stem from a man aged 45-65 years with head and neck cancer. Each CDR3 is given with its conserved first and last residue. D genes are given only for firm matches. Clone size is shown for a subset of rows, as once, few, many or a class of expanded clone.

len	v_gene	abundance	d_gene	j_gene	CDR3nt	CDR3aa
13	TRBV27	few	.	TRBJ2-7	TGTGCCAGCAGTTTAAATGGCGGCTACGAGCAGTACTTC	CASSLNGGYEQYF
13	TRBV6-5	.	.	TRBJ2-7	TGTGCCAGCAGTTTGGGGAGCGCCAACGAGCAGTACTTC	CASSLGSANEQYF
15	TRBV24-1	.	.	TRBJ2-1	TGTGCCACCCAACCAGCAGGGGAAGGCTACAATGAGCAGTTCTTC	CATQPAGEGYNEQFF
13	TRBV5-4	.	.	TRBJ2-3	TGTGCCAGCAGCGTGACGGAAACAGATACGCAGTATTTT	CASSVTETDTQYF
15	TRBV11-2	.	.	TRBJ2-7	TGTGCCAGCAGCCGCCCCCAGGGCCCCACCTACGAGCAGTACTTC	CASSRPQGPTYEQYF
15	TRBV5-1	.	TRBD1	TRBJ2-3	TGCGCCAGCAGCCCTCTCCCGGGACAGGGTCAAACGCAGTATTTT	CASSPLPGQGQTQYF
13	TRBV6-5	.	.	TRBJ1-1	TGTGCCAGCAGCTTACAGAAAAACACTGAAGCTTTCTTT	CASSLQKNTEAFF
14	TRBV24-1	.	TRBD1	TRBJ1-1	TGTGCCACCAGTCAGACAGGGGGAATCACTGAAGCTTTCTTT	CATSQTGGITEAFF
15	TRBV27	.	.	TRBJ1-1	TGTGCCAGCAGTTTAGATCTTTCGGATACCGCTGAAGCTTTCTTT	CASSLDLSDTAEAFF
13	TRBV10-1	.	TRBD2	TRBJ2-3	TGCGCCAGCGAAGCGGGGGCGGGGGATACGCAGTATTTT	CASEAGAGDTQYF
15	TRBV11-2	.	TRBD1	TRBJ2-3	TGTGCCAGCAGCCCAGGGGGTACCCGGAGAGATACGCAGTATTTT	CASSPGGTRRDTQYF
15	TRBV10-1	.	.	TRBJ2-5	TGCGCCAGCAGTGAAGGGGGGAGTTTTAGGGAGACCCAGTACTTC	CASSEGGSFRETQYF
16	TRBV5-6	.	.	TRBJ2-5	TGTGCCAGCAGCGTCACAGGGTTCGGACTGGGGGAGACCCAGTACTTC	CASSVTGFGLGETQYF
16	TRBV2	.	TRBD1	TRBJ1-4	TGTGCCAGCAGTGAAGGGGACAGAGGGCTTCATGAAAAACTGTTTTTT	CASSEGDRGLHEKLFF
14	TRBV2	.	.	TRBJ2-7	TGTGCCAGCAGTGAGGTCGGAAGCTCCTACGAGCAGTACTTC	CASSEVGSSYEQYF
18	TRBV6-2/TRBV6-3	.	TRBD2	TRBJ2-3	TGTGCCAGCAGTTACTCGACTAGCGGGAGAGGGGGAACAGATACGCAGTATTTT	CASSYSTSGRGGTDTQYF
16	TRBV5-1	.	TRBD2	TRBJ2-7	TGCGCCAGCAGCGCGGGACTAGCCTATGCGTGGCACGAGCAGTACTTC	CASSAGLAYAWHEQYF
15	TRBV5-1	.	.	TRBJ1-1	TGCGCCAGCAGCTTGATGGAAGGACGTAACACTGAAGCTTTCTTT	CASSLMEGRNTEAFF
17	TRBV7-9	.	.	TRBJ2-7	TGTGCCAGCAGCTCCCTGGATGGGGGCACCAGCTCCTACGAGCAGTACTTC	CASSSLDGGTSSYEQYF
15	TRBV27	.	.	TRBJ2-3	TGTGCCAGCAGTTATGGAATAAGGAGTCCAGATACGCAGTATTTT	CASSYGIRSPDTQYF
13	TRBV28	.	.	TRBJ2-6	TGTGCCAGCAGTGGTCGATCGGCCAACGTCCTGACTTTC	CASSGRSANVLTF
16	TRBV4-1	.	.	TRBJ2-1	TGCGCCAGCAGCCAAGAAGGAATAGGACTGTACAATGAGCAGTTCTTC	CASSQEGIGLYNEQFF
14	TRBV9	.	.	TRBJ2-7	TGTGCCAGCAGCGTAGAGGGTACGACCTACGAGCAGTACTTC	CASSVEGTTYEQYF
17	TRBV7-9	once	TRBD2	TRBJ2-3	TGTGCCAGCAGCGGACTAGCGGGGAGGTCTAGCACAGATACGCAGTATTTT	CASSGLAGRSSTDTQYF
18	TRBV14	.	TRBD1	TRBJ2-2	TGTGCCAGCAGCCAAGTAGGACAGGGGGCTCGAAACACCGGGGAGCTGTTTTTT	CASSQVGQGARNTGELFF
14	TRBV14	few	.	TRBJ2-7	TGTGCCAGCAGCCAAGAACAGACAACCTACGAGCAGTACTTC	CASSQEQTTYEQYF
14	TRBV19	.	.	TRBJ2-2	TGTGCCAGTAACTGGGATTCGAACACCGGGGAGCTGTTTTTT	CASNWDSNTGELFF
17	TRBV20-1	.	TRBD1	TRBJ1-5	TGCAGTGCTAGTGGGGACAGGGGGCCAGCTATGGGACAGCCCCAGCATTTT	CSASGDRGPAMGQPQHF
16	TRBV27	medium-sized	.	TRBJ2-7	TGTGCCAGCAGCCCCCTTAGCGGCCACAACCTCTACGAGCAGTACTTC	CASSPLSGHNLYEQYF
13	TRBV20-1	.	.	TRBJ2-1	TGCAGTGCTAGTCTACAGTCATACAATGAGCAGTTCTTC	CSASLQSYNEQFF
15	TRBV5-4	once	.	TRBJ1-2	TGTGCCAGCAGCTTGGATCAGGGGAGGGGCTATGGCTACACCTTC	CASSLDQGRGYGYTF
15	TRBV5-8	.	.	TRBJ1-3	TGTGCCAGCAGCTCCCCGCTCCCCCCGGAAAACACCATATATTTT	CASSSPLPPENTIYF
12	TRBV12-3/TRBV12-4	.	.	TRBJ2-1	TGTGCCAGCAGTTTCACAGGTAACGAGCAGTTCTTC	CASSFTGNEQFF
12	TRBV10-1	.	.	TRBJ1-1	TGCGCCAGCAGTGACGGATGGACTGAAGCTTTCTTT	CASSDGWTEAFF
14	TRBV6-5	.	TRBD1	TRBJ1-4	TGTGCCAGCAAGTTAGGGGGCAATAATGAAAAACTGTTTTTT	CASKLGGNNEKLFF
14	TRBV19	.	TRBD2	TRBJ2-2	TGTGCCAGTACCCAGCGGGACCGCACCGGGGAGCTGTTTTTT	CASTQRDRTGELFF
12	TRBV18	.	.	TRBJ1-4	TGTGCCAGTGCCGGGAAAGGTGAAAAACTGTTTTTT	CASAGKGEKLFF
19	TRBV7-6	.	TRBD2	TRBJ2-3	TGTGCCAGCAGCTTAGAAGGGGGGACTAGCGGGCTACGCACAGATACGCAGTATTTT	CASSLEGGTSGLRTDTQYF
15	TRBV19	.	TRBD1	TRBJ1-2	TGTGCCAGTAGTAACCGACAGGGGATGAACTATGGCTACACCTTC	CASSNRQGMNYGYTF
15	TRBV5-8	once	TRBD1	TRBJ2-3	TGTGCCAGCAGCTACAGGGGGTCGGGCACAGATACGCAGTATTTT	CASSYRGSGTDTQYF
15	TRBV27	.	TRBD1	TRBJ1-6	TGTGCCAGCAGTGTCAGGGGGCCTGCTAATTCACCCCTCCACTTT	CASSVRGPANSPLHF
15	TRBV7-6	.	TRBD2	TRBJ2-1	TGTGCCAGCAGTCTAGCGGGGGGCCTGTACAATGAGCAGTTCTTC	CASSLAGGLYNEQFF
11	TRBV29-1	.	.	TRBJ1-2	TGCAGCGTGTACCGGGGAGATGGATACACCTTC	CSVYRGDGYTF
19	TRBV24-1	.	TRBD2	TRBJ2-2	TGTGCCACCAGTGATAATACTCCACACAGCGGGAGGGACACCGGGGAGCTGTTTTTT	CATSDNTPHSGRDTGELFF
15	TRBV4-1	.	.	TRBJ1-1	TGCGCCAGCAGCCCCCACTCAAGACAGGACACTGAAGCTTTCTTT	CASSPHSRQDTEAFF
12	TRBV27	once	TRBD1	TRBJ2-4	TGTGCCAGCAGCCCCACAGGGGCAATTCAGTACTTC	CASSPTGAIQYF
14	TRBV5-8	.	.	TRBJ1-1	TGTGCCAGCAGCCCCAGGGCGTTGGACACTGAAGCTTTCTTT	CASSPRALDTEAFF